This T cell receptor (beta chain) comes out of a study of shared clonotypes between healthy human individuals. CDR1 and CDR2 (germline): MNHEY, SVGAGI. There are 16 residues in the CDR3. With 4 bases removed from V and 1 base from J, the gap between germline ends came to 13 bases. TCRdb keeps only in-frame clones here, not all; method: immunoSEQ multiplex PCR. This repertoire shows about 2.3 million clones, about 90% found once; its top ten account for about 0.41%. The chain uses TRBV6-5 and TRBJ2-2; tentatively, D is TRBD2 (6 bases). The sequence was collected from a man between 18 and 29 years old in good health. Some clones in this sample may be carry-over from other donors' samples. Sequencing was carried out using naive CD4+ T cells from PBMCs. Subset reported: CD45RA+ positively selected. The CDR3 is CASSSPGTQNTGELFF. CDR3 sequence (DNA): TGTGCCAGCAGTTCTCCCGGGACTCAGAACACCGGGGAGCTGTTTTTT.